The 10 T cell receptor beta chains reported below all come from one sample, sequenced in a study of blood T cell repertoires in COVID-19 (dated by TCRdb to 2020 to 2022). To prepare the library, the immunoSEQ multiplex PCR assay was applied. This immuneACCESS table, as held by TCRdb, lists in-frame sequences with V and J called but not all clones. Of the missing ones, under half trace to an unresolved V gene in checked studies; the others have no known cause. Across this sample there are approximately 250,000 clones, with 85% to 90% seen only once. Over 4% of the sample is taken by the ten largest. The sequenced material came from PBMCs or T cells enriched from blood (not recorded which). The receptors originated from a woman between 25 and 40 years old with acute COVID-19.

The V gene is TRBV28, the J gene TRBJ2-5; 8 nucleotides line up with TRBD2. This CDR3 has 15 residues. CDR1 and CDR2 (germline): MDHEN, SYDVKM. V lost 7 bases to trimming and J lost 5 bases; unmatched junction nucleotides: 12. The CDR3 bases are TGTGCCAGCAAATTGCGGGGGGCTTTAGGGGAGACCCAGTACTTC. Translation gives CASKLRGALGETQYF.

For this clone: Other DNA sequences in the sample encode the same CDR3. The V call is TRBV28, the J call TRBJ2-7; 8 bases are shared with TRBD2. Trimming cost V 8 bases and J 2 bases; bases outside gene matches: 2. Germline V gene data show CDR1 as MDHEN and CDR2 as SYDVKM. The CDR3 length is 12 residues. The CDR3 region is CASRGLAYEQYF. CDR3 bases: TGTGCCAGCCGGGGACTAGCCTACGAGCAGTACTTC.

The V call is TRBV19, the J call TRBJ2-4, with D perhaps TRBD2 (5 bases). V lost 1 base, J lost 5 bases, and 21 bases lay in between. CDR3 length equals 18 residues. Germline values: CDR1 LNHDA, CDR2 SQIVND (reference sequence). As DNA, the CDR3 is TGTGCCAGTAGTATAGCGGCAGCGGTCCTTATCCCCCAAAACATTCAGTACTTC. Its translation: CASSIAAAVLIPQNIQYF.

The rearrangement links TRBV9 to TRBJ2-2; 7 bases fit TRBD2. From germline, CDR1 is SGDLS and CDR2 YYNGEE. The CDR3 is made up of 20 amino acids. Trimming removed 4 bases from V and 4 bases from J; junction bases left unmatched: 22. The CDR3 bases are TGTGCCAGCAGCCCCTTTATGTCGGGAGGCCTCAAAGGCTCCACCGGGGAGCTGTTTTTT. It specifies CASSPFMSGGLKGSTGELFF.

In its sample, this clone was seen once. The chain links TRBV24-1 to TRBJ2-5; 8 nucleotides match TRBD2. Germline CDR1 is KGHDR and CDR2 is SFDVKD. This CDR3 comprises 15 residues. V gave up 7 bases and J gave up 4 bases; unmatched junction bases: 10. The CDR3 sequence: CATSISGNVGETQYF. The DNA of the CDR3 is TGTGCCACCAGCATTAGCGGGAACGTCGGAGAGACCCAGTACTTC.

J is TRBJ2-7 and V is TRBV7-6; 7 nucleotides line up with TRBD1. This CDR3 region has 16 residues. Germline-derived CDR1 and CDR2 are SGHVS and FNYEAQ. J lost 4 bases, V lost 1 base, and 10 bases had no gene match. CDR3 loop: CASSLGAGQEIYEQYF. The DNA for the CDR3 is TGTGCCAGCAGCTTAGGTGCTGGACAGGAAATTTACGAGCAGTACTTC.

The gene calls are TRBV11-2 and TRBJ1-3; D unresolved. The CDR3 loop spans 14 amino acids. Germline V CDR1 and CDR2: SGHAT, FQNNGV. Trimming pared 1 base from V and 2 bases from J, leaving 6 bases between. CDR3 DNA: TGTGCCAGCAGCTTAGGTACTACTGGAAACACCATATATTTT. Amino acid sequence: CASSLGTTGNTIYF.

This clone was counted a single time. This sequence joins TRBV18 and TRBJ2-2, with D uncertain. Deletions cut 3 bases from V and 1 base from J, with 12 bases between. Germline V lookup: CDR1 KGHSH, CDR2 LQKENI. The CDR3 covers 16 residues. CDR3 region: CASSPSPSGNTGELFF. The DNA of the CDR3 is TGTGCCAGCTCACCGAGTCCCTCGGGGAACACCGGGGAGCTGTTTTTT.

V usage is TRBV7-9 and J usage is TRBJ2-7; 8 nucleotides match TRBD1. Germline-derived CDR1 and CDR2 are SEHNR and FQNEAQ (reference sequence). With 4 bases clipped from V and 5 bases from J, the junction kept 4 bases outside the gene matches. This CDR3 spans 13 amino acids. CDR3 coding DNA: TGTGCCAGCAGCTCGGACAGGGAGGACGAGCAGTACTTC. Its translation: CASSSDREDEQYF.

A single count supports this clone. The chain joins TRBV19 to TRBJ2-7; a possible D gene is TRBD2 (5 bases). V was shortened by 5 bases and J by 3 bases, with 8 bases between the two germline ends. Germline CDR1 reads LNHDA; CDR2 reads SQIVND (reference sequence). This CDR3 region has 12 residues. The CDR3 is CASSEGSYEQYF. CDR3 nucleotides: TGTGCCAGTAGTGAGGGCAGCTACGAGCAGTACTTC.